Listed below are T cell receptor beta chains from one sample, sequenced in a study of blood T cells in healthy people across ages. TCRdb processed the 5' RACE reads anew with MiXCR; each CDR3 protein has one entry. The table records 550,000 to 750,000 distinct CDR3 sequences, around 21% of them present only once. Sequenced input: blood. These receptors were obtained from a man aged 65 to 85 in good health. Each CDR3 is given with its conserved first and last residue. The D gene is left open where the match is weak. The size field is filled for only some rows; it gives once, few, many or a size class.

size | J | V | D | CDR3 | DNA
few | TRBJ1-6 | TRBV28 | NA | CASSLTGYSPLHF | TGTGCCAGCAGTTTGACAGGTTATTCACCCCTCCACTTT
NA | TRBJ2-5 | TRBV5-4 | TRBD1 | CASSHRQGRVETQYF | TGTGCCAGCAGTCATCGACAGGGTAGGGTGGAGACCCAGTACTTC
NA | TRBJ1-4 | TRBV9 | NA | CASSSHLTGEKLFF | TGTGCCAGCAGCTCACACTTGACTGGTGAAAAACTGTTTTTT
few | TRBJ1-4 | TRBV13 | NA | CASSSRGVYEKLFF | TGTGCCAGCAGCTCCAGGGGAGTTTATGAAAAACTGTTTTTT
NA | TRBJ1-2 | TRBV6-2/TRBV6-3 | NA | CASSNRLRNYGYTF | TGTGCCAGCTCAAACAGGTTGAGGAACTATGGCTACACCTTC
many | TRBJ1-4 | TRBV20-1 | TRBD1 | CSAQGGPNEKLFF | TGCAGTGCGCAAGGGGGCCCTAATGAAAAACTGTTTTTT
few | TRBJ2-5 | TRBV5-1 | NA | CASSLEAAKETQYF | TGCGCCAGCAGCTTGGAGGCAGCCAAAGAGACCCAGTACTTC
few | TRBJ1-5 | TRBV4-1 | NA | CASSQGGGDQPQHF | TGCGCCAGCAGCCAAGGGGGGGGCGATCAGCCCCAGCATTTT
NA | TRBJ2-1 | TRBV6-5 | NA | CASSYALSGGEQFF | TGTGCCAGCAGTTACGCCCTCTCTGGGGGCGAGCAGTTCTTC
few | TRBJ2-2 | TRBV28 | NA | CATLGLNTGELFF | TGTGCCACCCTGGGGTTGAACACCGGGGAGCTGTTTTTT
NA | TRBJ2-1 | TRBV12-3/TRBV12-4 | TRBD2 | CASIPSRPTPTSGSGNEQFF | TGTGCCAGCATACCGTCCAGACCAACACCTACTAGCGGGAGCGGGAATGAGCAGTTCTTC
NA | TRBJ2-7 | TRBV7-2 | TRBD2 | CASSPSRTSGSLHEQYF | TGTGCCAGCAGCCCGTCTCGCACTAGCGGGAGCTTACACGAGCAGTACTTC
few | TRBJ1-4 | TRBV29-1 | NA | CSANTGGNEKLFF | TGCAGCGCCAATACTGGGGGTAATGAAAAACTGTTTTTT
few | TRBJ2-3 | TRBV7-2 | TRBD2 | CASSLGSGSLTDTQYF | TGTGCCAGCAGCTTAGGTAGCGGGAGTTTAACAGATACGCAGTATTTT
few | TRBJ2-7 | TRBV2 | TRBD2 | CASSEGTSGVWEQYF | TGTGCCAGCAGTGAAGGGACTAGCGGCGTTTGGGAGCAGTACTTC
few | TRBJ2-7 | TRBV28 | NA | CASSRSWAYEQYF | TGTGCCAGCAGCCGCAGTTGGGCCTACGAGCAGTACTTC
NA | TRBJ1-4 | TRBV18 | NA | CASSPPVIEKLFF | TGTGCCAGCTCACCACCGGTGATTGAAAAACTGTTTTTT
NA | TRBJ1-2 | TRBV28 | TRBD1 | CASSSQTGVYGYTF | TGTGCCAGCAGTTCACAAACAGGGGTCTATGGCTACACCTTC
NA | TRBJ2-1 | TRBV5-1 | NA | CASSETAEQFF | TGCGCCAGCAGCGAGACAGCTGAGCAGTTCTTC
NA | TRBJ2-5 | TRBV7-2 | NA | CASSLGLSQGQETQYF | TGTGCCAGCAGCTTAGGTCTATCCCAGGGTCAAGAGACCCAGTACTTC
NA | TRBJ2-5 | TRBV18 | NA | CASSPPSNKETQYF | TGTGCCAGCTCACCACCGTCAAACAAAGAGACCCAGTACTTC
many | TRBJ2-3 | TRBV5-1 | NA | CASSPAGTSTDTQYF | TGCGCCAGCAGCCCGGCCGGGACTAGCACAGATACGCAGTATTTT
few | TRBJ2-1 | TRBV20-1 | TRBD2 | CSAKSTSGSRNEQFF | TGCAGTGCTAAATCGACTAGCGGGAGTAGGAATGAGCAGTTCTTC
NA | TRBJ1-4 | TRBV25-1 | NA | CASSGGAGANEKLFF | TGTGCCAGCAGTGGGGGGGCAGGAGCTAATGAAAAACTGTTTTTT
few | TRBJ2-5 | TRBV7-2 | NA | CASSLELGRQETQYF | TGTGCCAGCAGCCTAGAACTAGGCCGCCAAGAGACCCAGTACTTC
NA | TRBJ2-1 | TRBV7-3 | NA | CASSLSHSSYNEQFF | TGTGCCAGCAGCTTATCCCACAGCTCCTACAATGAGCAGTTCTTC
NA | TRBJ2-7 | TRBV29-1 | TRBD1 | CSATGTDTYEQYF | TGCAGCGCAACCGGGACAGATACCTACGAGCAGTACTTC
NA | TRBJ2-1 | TRBV20-1 | NA | CSARGALPEQFF | TGCAGTGCTAGAGGGGCGTTACCCGAGCAGTTCTTC
many | TRBJ2-1 | TRBV29-1 | NA | CSGTGKNEQFF | TGCAGCGGAACAGGGAAGAATGAGCAGTTCTTC
NA | TRBJ2-1 | TRBV6-5 | NA | CASSYDPDLVVWEQFF | TGTGCCAGCAGTTACGATCCGGACCTCGTGGTCTGGGAGCAGTTCTTC
few | TRBJ2-4 | TRBV10-3 | TRBD2 | CAIRPSGGLNIQYF | TGTGCCATCAGGCCAAGCGGGGGATTAAACATTCAGTACTTC
NA | TRBJ2-7 | TRBV10-3 | NA | CAIARHHKGMADEQYF | TGTGCCATCGCACGACATCATAAGGGTATGGCCGACGAGCAGTACTTC
NA | TRBJ1-5 | TRBV12-3/TRBV12-4 | NA | CASSLIRSNQPQHF | TGTGCCAGCAGTTTGATTCGTAGCAATCAGCCCCAGCATTTT
NA | TRBJ2-2 | TRBV5-1 | TRBD1 | CASSPIPRGGRTGELFF | TGCGCCAGCAGCCCAATTCCCAGAGGGGGCCGGACCGGGGAGCTGTTTTTT
few | TRBJ2-2 | TRBV3-1 | NA | CASSQVGGTGELFF | TGTGCCAGCAGCCAAGTCGGGGGAACCGGGGAGCTGTTTTTT
NA | TRBJ2-1 | TRBV27 | TRBD2 | CASSRRTSGSLEQFF | TGTGCCAGCAGTCGCAGGACTAGCGGGAGTCTTGAGCAGTTCTTC
NA | TRBJ2-7 | TRBV20-1 | NA | CSASGTPYEQYF | TGCAGTGCCTCAGGGACCCCCTACGAGCAGTACTTC
few | TRBJ2-7 | TRBV9 | TRBD2 | CASSPRLADYEQYF | TGTGCCAGCAGCCCCCGACTAGCGGACTACGAGCAGTACTTC
NA | TRBJ2-5 | TRBV4-3 | TRBD2 | CASSQTGLAGGETQYF | TGCGCCAGCAGCCAAACCGGACTAGCGGGAGGAGAGACCCAGTACTTC
few | TRBJ1-4 | TRBV9 | NA | CAGSSRGGDAEKLFF | TGTGCCGGCAGCTCCAGAGGGGGGGACGCTGAAAAACTGTTTTTT
NA | TRBJ2-4 | TRBV12-3/TRBV12-4 | NA | CASSPGQGSIQYF | TGTGCCAGCAGCCCTGGACAAGGGAGCATTCAGTACTTC
many | TRBJ2-7 | TRBV9 | TRBD2 | CASSVRGSGLNEQYF | TGTGCCAGCAGCGTACGCGGGAGCGGCTTAAACGAGCAGTACTTC
NA | TRBJ1-1 | TRBV5-1 | TRBD1 | CASSLVGQGVNTEAFF | TGCGCCAGCAGCTTGGTGGGACAGGGAGTGAACACTGAAGCTTTCTTT
NA | TRBJ2-5 | TRBV28 | TRBD2 | CASSTLGLIEETQYF | TGTGCCAGCAGCACCCTGGGACTAATAGAAGAGACCCAGTACTTC
few | TRBJ2-1 | TRBV25-1 | TRBD1 | CASSEWGTGYNEQFF | TGTGCCAGCAGTGAATGGGGGACAGGGTACAATGAGCAGTTCTTC
few | TRBJ2-1 | TRBV29-1 | TRBD2 | CSVALAGGEQFF | TGCAGCGTTGCACTAGCGGGAGGCGAGCAGTTCTTC
NA | TRBJ2-7 | TRBV12-5 | NA | CASGRDIYEQYF | TGTGCTAGTGGTCGGGACATCTACGAGCAGTACTTC
NA | TRBJ2-3 | TRBV7-2 | TRBD2 | CASSLTSGYSTDTQYF | TGTGCCAGCAGCTTAACTAGCGGATATAGCACAGATACGCAGTATTTT
few | TRBJ2-7 | TRBV21-1 | NA | CASRDRGGFSYEQYF | TGTGCCAGCCGGGACAGGGGGGGATTCTCCTACGAGCAGTACTTC
NA | TRBJ1-2 | TRBV6-1 | TRBD1 | CASSSGTGDYGYTF | TGTGCCAGCAGTTCCGGGACAGGGGACTATGGCTACACCTTC
NA | TRBJ1-2 | TRBV29-1 | NA | CSVEDLVRLNYGYTF | TGCAGCGTTGAAGATCTAGTCAGATTAAACTATGGCTACACCTTC
NA | TRBJ2-3 | TRBV5-6 | NA | CASSKLAGAADAQYF | TGTGCCAGCAGTAAACTGGCGGGTGCCGCAGATGCGCAGTATTTT
NA | TRBJ1-6 | TRBV28 | NA | CASSLTGPSFSPLHF | TGTGCCAGCAGTTTAACAGGGCCGAGTTTTTCACCCCTCCACTTT
NA | TRBJ2-5 | TRBV29-1 | NA | CSVEYGGETQYF | TGCAGCGTTGAATACGGGGGAGAGACCCAGTACTTC
few | TRBJ2-7 | TRBV7-9 | NA | CASSPTTSYEQYF | TGTGCCAGCAGCCCAACTACTTCCTACGAGCAGTACTTC
NA | TRBJ1-1 | TRBV20-1 | TRBD1 | CSARDLGQGNTEAFF | TGCAGTGCTAGAGATTTAGGACAGGGGAACACTGAAGCTTTCTTT
few | TRBJ2-7 | TRBV27 | NA | CASRQQGTHEQYF | TGTGCCAGCAGACAACAGGGTACCCACGAGCAGTACTTC
many | TRBJ2-7 | TRBV15 | TRBD2 | CATSTPLSGSYEQYF | TGTGCCACCAGCACGCCCTTAAGCGGGAGCTACGAGCAGTACTTC
many | TRBJ2-1 | TRBV20-1 | NA | CSASADQLVYNEQFF | TGCAGTGCTAGTGCGGATCAGCTAGTATACAATGAGCAGTTCTTC
few | TRBJ2-7 | TRBV28 | TRBD2 | CASSLWGTSGGSYEQYF | TGTGCCAGCAGTTTGTGGGGGACTAGCGGGGGTAGTTACGAGCAGTACTTC